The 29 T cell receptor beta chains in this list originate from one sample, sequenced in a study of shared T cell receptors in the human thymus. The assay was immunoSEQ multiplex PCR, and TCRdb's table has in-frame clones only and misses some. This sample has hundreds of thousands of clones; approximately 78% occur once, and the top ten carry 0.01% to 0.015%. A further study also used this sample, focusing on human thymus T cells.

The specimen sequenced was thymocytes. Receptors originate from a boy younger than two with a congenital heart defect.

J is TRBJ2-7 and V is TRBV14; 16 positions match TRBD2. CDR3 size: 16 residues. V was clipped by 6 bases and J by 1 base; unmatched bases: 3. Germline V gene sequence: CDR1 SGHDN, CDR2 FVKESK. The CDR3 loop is CASRGTSGRVSYEQYF. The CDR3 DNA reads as TGTGCCAGCAGGGGGACTAGCGGGAGGGTGTCCTACGAGCAGTACTTC. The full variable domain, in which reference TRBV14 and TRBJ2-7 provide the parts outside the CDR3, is EAGVTQFPSHSVIEKGQTVTLRCDPISGHDNLYWYRRVMGKEIKFLLHFVKESKQDESGMPNNRFLAERTGGTYSTLKVQPAELEDSGVYFCASRGTSGRVSYEQYFGPGTRLTVT.

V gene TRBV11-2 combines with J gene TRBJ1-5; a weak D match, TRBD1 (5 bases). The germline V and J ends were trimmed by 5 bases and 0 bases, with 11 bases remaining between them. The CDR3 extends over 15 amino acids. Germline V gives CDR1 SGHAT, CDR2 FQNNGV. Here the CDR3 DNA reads TGTGCCAGCAGCCTGGGGCCTTATAGCAATCAGCCCCAGCATTTT. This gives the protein CASSLGPYSNQPQHF.

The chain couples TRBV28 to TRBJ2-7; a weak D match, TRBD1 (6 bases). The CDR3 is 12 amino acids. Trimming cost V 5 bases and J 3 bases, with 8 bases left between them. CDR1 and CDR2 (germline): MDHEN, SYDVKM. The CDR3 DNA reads TGTGCCAGCAGTACAGGGCACTACGAGCAGTACTTC. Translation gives CASSTGHYEQYF.

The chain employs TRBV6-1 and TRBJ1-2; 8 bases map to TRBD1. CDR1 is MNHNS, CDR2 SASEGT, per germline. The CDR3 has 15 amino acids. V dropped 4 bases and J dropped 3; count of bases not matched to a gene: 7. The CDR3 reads CASSVGRGLDYGYTF. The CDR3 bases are TGTGCCAGCAGTGTTGGCAGGGGGCTAGACTATGGCTACACCTTC.

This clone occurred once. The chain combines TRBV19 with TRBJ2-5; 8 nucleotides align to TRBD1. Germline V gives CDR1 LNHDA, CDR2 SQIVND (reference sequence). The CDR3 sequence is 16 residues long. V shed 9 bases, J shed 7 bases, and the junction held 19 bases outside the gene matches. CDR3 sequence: CASHSPGTGDGGTQYF. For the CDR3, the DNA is TGTGCCAGCCACTCTCCCGGGACAGGAGATGGGGGGACCCAGTACTTC.

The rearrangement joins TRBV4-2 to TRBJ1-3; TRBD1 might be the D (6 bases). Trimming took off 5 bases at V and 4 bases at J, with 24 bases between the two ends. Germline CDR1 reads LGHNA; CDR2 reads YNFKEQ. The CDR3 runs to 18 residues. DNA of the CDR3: TGTGCCAGCAGCAGCAAGGCAGGGGCTAATTTAAGAGGAAACACCATATATTTT. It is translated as CASSSKAGANLRGNTIYF.

CDR3 residues: CASSTSGVYNEQFF. The CDR3 nucleotides are TGTGCCAGCAGCACTAGCGGGGTCTACAATGAGCAGTTCTTC. The rearrangement joins TRBV14 to TRBJ2-1; 10 bases align to TRBD2. The CDR3 length is 14 residues. CDR1 and CDR2 from the germline V gene are SGHDN and FVKESK. J gave up 3 bases and V 5 bases, and 1 base lay outside the gene matches. Full variable domain (outside the CDR3, taken from reference TRBV14 and TRBJ2-1): EAGVTQFPSHSVIEKGQTVTLRCDPISGHDNLYWYRRVMGKEIKFLLHFVKESKQDESGMPNNRFLAERTGGTYSTLKVQPAELEDSGVYFCASSTSGVYNEQFFGPGTRLTVL.

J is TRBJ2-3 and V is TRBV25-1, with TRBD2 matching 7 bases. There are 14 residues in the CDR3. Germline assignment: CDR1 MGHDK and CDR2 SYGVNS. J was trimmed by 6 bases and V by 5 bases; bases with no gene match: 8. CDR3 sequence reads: CASSTAGVPDTQYF. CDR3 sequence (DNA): TGTGCCAGCAGTACCGCGGGAGTCCCCGATACGCAGTATTTT.

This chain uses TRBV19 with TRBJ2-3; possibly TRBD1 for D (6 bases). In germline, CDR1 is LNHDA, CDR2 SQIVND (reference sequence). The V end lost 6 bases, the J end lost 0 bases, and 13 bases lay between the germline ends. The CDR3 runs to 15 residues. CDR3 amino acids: CASSPRGLSTDTQYF. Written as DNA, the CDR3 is TGTGCCAGTAGCCCCAGGGGCTTAAGCACAGATACGCAGTATTTT.

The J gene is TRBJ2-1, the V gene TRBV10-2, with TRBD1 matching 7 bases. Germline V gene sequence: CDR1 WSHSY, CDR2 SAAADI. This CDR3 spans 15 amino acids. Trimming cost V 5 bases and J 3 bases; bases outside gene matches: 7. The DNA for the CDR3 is TGCGCCAGCAGTAAAGACAGGGTAGGCTACAATGAGCAGTTCTTC. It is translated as CASSKDRVGYNEQFF.

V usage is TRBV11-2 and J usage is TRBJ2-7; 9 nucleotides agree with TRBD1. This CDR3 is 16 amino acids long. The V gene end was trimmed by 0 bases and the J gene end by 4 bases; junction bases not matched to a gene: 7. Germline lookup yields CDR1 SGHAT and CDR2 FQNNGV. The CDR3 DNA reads TGTGCCAGCAGCTTAGATCCCGACAGGGGGAGGTACGAGCAGTACTTC. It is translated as CASSLDPDRGRYEQYF.

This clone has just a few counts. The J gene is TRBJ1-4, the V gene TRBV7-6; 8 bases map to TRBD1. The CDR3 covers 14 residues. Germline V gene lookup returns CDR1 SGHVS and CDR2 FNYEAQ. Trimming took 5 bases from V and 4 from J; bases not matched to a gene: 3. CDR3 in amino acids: CASSPQGGNEKLFF. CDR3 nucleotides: TGTGCCAGCAGCCCACAGGGGGGTAATGAAAAACTGTTTTTT. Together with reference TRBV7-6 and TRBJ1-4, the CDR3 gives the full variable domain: GAGVSQSPRYKVTKRGQDVALRCDPISGHVSLYWYRQALGQGPEFLTYFNYEAQQDKSGLPNDRFSAERPEGSISTLTIQRTEQRDSAMYRCASSPQGGNEKLFFGSGTQLSVL.

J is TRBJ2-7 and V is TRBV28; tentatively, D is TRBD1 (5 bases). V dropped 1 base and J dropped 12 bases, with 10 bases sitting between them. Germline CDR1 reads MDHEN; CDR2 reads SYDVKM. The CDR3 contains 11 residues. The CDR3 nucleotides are TGTGCCAGCAGTTTATCAGGGCTACGGTACTTC. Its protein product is CASSLSGLRYF.

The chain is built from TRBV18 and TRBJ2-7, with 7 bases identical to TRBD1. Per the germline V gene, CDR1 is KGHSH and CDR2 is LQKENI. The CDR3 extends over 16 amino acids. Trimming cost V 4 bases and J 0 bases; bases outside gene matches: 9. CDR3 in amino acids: CASSRARQGVSYEQYF. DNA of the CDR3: TGTGCCAGCTCACGTGCTAGACAGGGCGTCTCCTACGAGCAGTACTTC.

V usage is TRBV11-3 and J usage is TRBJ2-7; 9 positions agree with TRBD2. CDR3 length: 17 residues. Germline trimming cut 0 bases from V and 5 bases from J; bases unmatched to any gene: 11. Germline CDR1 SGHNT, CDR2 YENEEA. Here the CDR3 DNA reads TGTGCCAGCAGCTTAGATGGGTGGCGGGAGGGCCACCACGAGCAGTACTTC. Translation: CASSLDGWREGHHEQYF.

This CDR3 is CASSLAFTSGNGDEQFF. The CDR3, as DNA: TGTGCCAGCAGCTTAGCGTTTACTAGCGGGAATGGGGATGAGCAGTTCTTC. This chain uses TRBV7-9 with TRBJ2-1; 10 nucleotides agree with TRBD2. This CDR3 region has 17 residues. The V segment lost 0 bases and the J segment 8 bases; nucleotides outside the gene matches: 10. CDR1 SEHNR and CDR2 FQNEAQ come from the germline V gene (reference sequence).

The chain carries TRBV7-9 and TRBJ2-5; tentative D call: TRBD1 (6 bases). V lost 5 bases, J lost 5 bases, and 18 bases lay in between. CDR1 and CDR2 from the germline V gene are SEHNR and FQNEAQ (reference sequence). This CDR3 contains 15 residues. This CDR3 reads CASSEAGRGRETQYF. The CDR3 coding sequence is TGTGCCAGCAGCGAGGCCGGCAGGGGCCGGGAGACCCAGTACTTC.

The CDR3 region is CASSSDFNRNYGYTF. CDR3 DNA: TGTGCCAGCAGTTCGGACTTTAACCGGAACTATGGCTACACCTTC. The J gene is TRBJ1-2, the V gene TRBV6-6; D remains unclear. This CDR3 region has 15 residues. Between the trimmed V and J ends, which lost 4 bases and 2 bases, there was a span of 14 bases. The germline gives CDR1 MNHNY, CDR2 SVGAGI (reference sequence).

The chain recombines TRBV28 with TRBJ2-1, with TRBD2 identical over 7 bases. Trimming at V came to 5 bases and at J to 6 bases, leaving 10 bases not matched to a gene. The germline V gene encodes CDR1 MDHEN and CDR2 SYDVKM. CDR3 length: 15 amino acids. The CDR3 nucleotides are TGTGCCAGCAGTCCCCGGGGGGAGGGAATCAATGAGCAGTTCTTC. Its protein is CASSPRGEGINEQFF. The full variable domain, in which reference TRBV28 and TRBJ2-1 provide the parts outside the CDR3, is DVKVTQSSRYLVKRTGEKVFLECVQDMDHENMFWYRQDPGLGLRLIYFSYDVKMKEKGDIPEGYSVSREKKERFSLILESASTNQTSMYLCASSPRGEGINEQFFGPGTRLTVL.

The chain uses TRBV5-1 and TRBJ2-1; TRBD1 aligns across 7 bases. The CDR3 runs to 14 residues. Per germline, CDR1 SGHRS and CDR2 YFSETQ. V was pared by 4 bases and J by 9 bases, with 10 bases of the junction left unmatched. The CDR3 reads CASSGAQGIGEQFF. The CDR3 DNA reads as TGCGCCAGCAGCGGGGCACAGGGGATTGGTGAGCAGTTCTTC.

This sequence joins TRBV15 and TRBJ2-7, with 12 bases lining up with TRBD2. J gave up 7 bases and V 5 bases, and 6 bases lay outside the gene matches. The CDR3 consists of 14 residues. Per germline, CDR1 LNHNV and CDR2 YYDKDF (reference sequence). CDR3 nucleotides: TGTGCCACCAGCTCGCCGGGACTAGCGGGTGAGCAGTACTTC. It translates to CATSSPGLAGEQYF.

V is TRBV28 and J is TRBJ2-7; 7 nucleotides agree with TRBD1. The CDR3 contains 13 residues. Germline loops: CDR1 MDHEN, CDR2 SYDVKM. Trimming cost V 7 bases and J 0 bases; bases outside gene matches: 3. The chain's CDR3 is CASIGTDSYEQYF. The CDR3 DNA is TGTGCCAGCATCGGGACAGACTCCTACGAGCAGTACTTC.

Here the CDR3 reads CASSLAAGLYGYTF. The CDR3 region has the DNA TGTGCCAGCAGCTTAGCTGCAGGCTTATATGGCTACACCTTC. The rearrangement links TRBV11-3 to TRBJ1-2, with D unresolved. Germline lookup yields CDR1 SGHNT and CDR2 YENEEA. The length of the CDR3 is 14 residues. The ends were cut back, 1 base at V and 5 bases at J, with 11 bases in the middle. Combining the CDR3 with reference TRBV11-3 and TRBJ1-2 gives the whole variable domain EAGVVQSPRYKIIEKKQPVAFWCNPISGHNTLYWYLQNLGQGPELLIRYENEEAVDDSQLPKDRFSAERLKGVDSTLKIQPAELGDSAVYLCASSLAAGLYGYTFGSGTRLTVV.

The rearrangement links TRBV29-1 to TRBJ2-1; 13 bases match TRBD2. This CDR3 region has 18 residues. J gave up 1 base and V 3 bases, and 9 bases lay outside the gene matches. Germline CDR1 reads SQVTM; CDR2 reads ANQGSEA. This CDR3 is CSVDPTSGRKGSYNEQFF. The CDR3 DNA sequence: TGCAGCGTTGACCCGACTAGCGGGAGGAAAGGGTCCTACAATGAGCAGTTCTTC.

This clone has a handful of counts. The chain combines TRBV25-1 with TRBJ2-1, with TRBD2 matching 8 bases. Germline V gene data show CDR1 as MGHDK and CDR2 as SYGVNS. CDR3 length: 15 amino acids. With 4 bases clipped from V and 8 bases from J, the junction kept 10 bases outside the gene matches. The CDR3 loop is CASSVPAGRADEQFF. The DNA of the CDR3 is TGTGCCAGCAGTGTCCCCGCCGGGAGGGCGGATGAGCAGTTCTTC. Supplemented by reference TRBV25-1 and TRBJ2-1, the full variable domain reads EADIYQTPRYLVIGTGKKITLECSQTMGHDKMYWYQQDPGMELHLIHYSYGVNSTEKGDLSSESTVSRIRTEHFPLTLESARPSHTSQYLCASSVPAGRADEQFFGPGTRLTVL.

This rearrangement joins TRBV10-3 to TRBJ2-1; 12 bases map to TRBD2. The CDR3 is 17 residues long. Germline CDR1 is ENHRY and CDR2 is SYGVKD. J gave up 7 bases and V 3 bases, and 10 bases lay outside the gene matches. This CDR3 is CAISDSAEGLAGNEQFF. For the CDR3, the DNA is TGTGCCATCAGTGATTCCGCCGAAGGACTAGCGGGAAATGAGCAGTTCTTC.

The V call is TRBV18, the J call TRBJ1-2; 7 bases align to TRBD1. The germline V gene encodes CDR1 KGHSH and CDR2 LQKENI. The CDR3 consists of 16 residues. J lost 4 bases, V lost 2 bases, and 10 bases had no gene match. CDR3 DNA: TGTGCCAGCTCACCAGGTTCCTTACAGGGGTCCTATGGCTACACCTTC. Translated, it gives CASSPGSLQGSYGYTF.

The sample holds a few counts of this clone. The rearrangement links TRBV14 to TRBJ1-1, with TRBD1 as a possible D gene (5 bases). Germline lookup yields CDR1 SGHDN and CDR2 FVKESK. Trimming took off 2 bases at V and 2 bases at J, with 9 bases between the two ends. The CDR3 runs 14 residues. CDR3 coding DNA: TGTGCCAGCAGCCAATCAGGGCCCAACACTGAAGCTTTCTTT. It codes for CASSQSGPNTEAFF. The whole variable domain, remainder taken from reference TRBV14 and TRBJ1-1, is EAGVTQFPSHSVIEKGQTVTLRCDPISGHDNLYWYRRVMGKEIKFLLHFVKESKQDESGMPNNRFLAERTGGTYSTLKVQPAELEDSGVYFCASSQSGPNTEAFFGQGTRLTVV.

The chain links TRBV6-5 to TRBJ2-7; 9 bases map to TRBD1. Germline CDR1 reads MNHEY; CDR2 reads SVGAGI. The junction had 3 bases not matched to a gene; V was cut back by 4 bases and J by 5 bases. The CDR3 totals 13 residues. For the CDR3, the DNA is TGTGCCAGCAGTTCCGGGACAGGGCACGAGCAGTACTTC. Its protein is CASSSGTGHEQYF.